Shown below are 22 T cell receptor beta chains from a single sample sequenced in a study of cytotoxic CD8 clonotypes in ibrutinib-treated CLL. Libraries were prepared by immunoSEQ multiplex PCR; TCRdb keeps only in-frame clonotypes and omits some of them. The sample yields about 140,000 clones, 60% to 85% seen once. This sample comprised PBMCs, obtained after 12 months of ibrutinib treatment. Every receptor here comes from a human donor with chronic lymphocytic leukemia.

The gene calls are TRBV5-8 and TRBJ2-7; D remains ambiguous. Trimming removed 6 bases at V and 5 bases at J, with 21 bases between. The CDR3 sequence is 15 residues long. Looked up from germline, CDR1 is SGHTS and CDR2 is YDEGEE. In DNA form, the CDR3 reads TGTGCCAGCAATCAACCCAAAAATGGACGGAACGAGCAGTACTTC. It yields the protein CASNQPKNGRNEQYF.

The chain recombines TRBV5-1 with TRBJ1-1; 7 bases are a match to TRBD1. J gave up 4 bases and V 5 bases, and 5 bases lay outside the gene matches. In germline, CDR1 is SGHRS, CDR2 YFSETQ. The CDR3 contains 13 residues. CDR3 coding DNA: TGCGCCAGCAGAAGCGACAGGGCCACTGAAGCTTTCTTT. Translation gives CASRSDRATEAFF. Complete variable domain (other parts from reference TRBV5-1 and TRBJ1-1): KAGVTQTPRYLIKTRGQQVTLSCSPISGHRSVSWYQQTPGQGLQFLFEYFSETQRNKGNFPGRFSGRQFSNSRSEMNVSTLELGDSALYLCASRSDRATEAFFGQGTRLTVV.

On this clone: Other DNA sequences in the sample encode the same CDR3. J is TRBJ2-7 and V is TRBV18; TRBD2 might be the D (6 bases). CDR3 length: 14 amino acids. CDR1 KGHSH and CDR2 LQKENI come from the germline V gene. Trimming took off 2 bases at V and 2 bases at J, with 10 bases between the two ends. The CDR3 spells CASSPGTGPYEQYF. In nucleotides, the CDR3 is TGTGCCAGCTCACCAGGGACTGGCCCCTACGAGCAGTACTTC.

This clone has a handful of counts. The chain couples TRBV27 to TRBJ2-7; TRBD2 agrees at 7 bases. Germline V gene data show CDR1 as MNHEY and CDR2 as SMNVEV (reference sequence). The junction had 5 bases not matched to a gene; V was cut back by 1 base and J by 2 bases. The CDR3 runs 15 residues. The CDR3 region is CASSLYGGSTYEQYF. CDR3 nucleotide sequence: TGTGCCAGCAGTTTATATGGCGGGAGTACCTACGAGCAGTACTTC.

The V and J genes are TRBV9 and TRBJ2-2, with a possible D match to TRBD1 (6 bases). Trimming took 5 bases from V and 3 from J, leaving 11 bases between them. In germline, CDR1 is SGDLS, CDR2 YYNGEE. The CDR3 has 14 amino acids. The CDR3 sequence: CASRQGEDTGELFF. The DNA of the CDR3 is TGTGCCAGCAGACAGGGAGAGGACACCGGGGAGCTGTTTTTT.

The chain is built from TRBV30 and TRBJ2-7; D is possibly TRBD1 (6 bases). This CDR3 contains 11 residues. Trimming left V 4 bases short and J 2 bases short, with 6 bases between. Germline CDR1 GTSNPN, CDR2 SVGIG (reference sequence). The CDR3 spells CAWTGAYEQYF. The CDR3 nucleotides are TGTGCCTGGACAGGGGCCTACGAGCAGTACTTC.

This clone was detected only a few times. V gene TRBV19 combines with J gene TRBJ2-4; possible D gene TRBD2, 6 bases. V lost 5 bases and J lost 3, with 14 bases in between. This CDR3 has 15 residues. Germline CDR1 is LNHDA and CDR2 is SQIVND (reference sequence). CDR3 in amino acids: CASSPRAGNKNIQYF. For the CDR3, the DNA is TGTGCCAGTAGTCCTCGGGCGGGGAACAAAAACATTCAGTACTTC.

This chain uses TRBV2 with TRBJ2-4; 7 bases match TRBD1. CDR1 SNHLY and CDR2 FYNNEI come from the germline V gene. This CDR3 contains 15 residues. The J segment lost 0 bases and the V segment lost 5 bases, leaving 4 bases of the junction unmatched. The CDR3 nucleotides read TGTGCCAGCAGTCGGGACAGCCAAGCCAAAAACATTCAGTACTTC. Its translation is CASSRDSQAKNIQYF.

This sequence joins TRBV5-1 and TRBJ2-7, with no clear D. V lost 2 bases and J 6 bases, leaving 12 bases between the germline ends. The CDR3 is 13 residues long. Per germline, CDR1 SGHRS and CDR2 YFSETQ. DNA of the CDR3: TGCGCCAGCAGCTTTAAGGCCTCGGGCGAGCAGTACTTC. Its protein is CASSFKASGEQYF.

This sequence joins TRBV4-1 and TRBJ1-1; D not resolved. Germline CDR1 and CDR2: MGHRA and YSYEKL. The V and J ends lost 4 bases and 5 bases respectively, with 11 bases between them. This CDR3 region has 13 residues. The CDR3 loop reads CASSLGEQTEAFF. In DNA form, the CDR3 reads TGCGCCAGCAGCCTGGGTGAACAGACTGAAGCTTTCTTT.

This chain uses TRBV7-3 with TRBJ1-5; TRBD1 matches 7 bases. Germline assignment: CDR1 SGHTA and CDR2 FQGTGA. The CDR3 is made up of 14 amino acids. J was trimmed by 4 bases and V by 7 bases; bases with no gene match: 7. CDR3 DNA: TGTGCCAGCACTATGGGACAGATAAATCAGCCCCAGCATTTT. Its translation is CASTMGQINQPQHF.

As concerns this clone: This sequence may be a read error, since a much larger clone differs from it by one base. The chain uses TRBV11-1 and TRBJ2-3, with no clear D. The CDR3 is 13 amino acids. V gave up 1 base and J gave up 0 bases, with 2 bases separating them. The germline V gene encodes CDR1 SGHAT and CDR2 FQDESV (reference sequence). This chain's CDR3 is CASSLGSTDTQYF. The CDR3 nucleotides are TGTGCCAGCAGCTTAGGGAGCACAGATACGCAGTATTTT. Complete variable domain (other parts from reference TRBV11-1 and TRBJ2-3): EAEVAQSPRYKITEKSQAVAFWCDPISGHATLYWYRQILGQGPELLVQFQDESVVDDSQLPKDRFSAERLKGVDSTLKIQPAELGDSAMYLCASSLGSTDTQYFGPGTRLTVL.

This clone was seen a few times. The chain carries TRBV11-2 and TRBJ2-1; possible D gene TRBD2, 6 bases. Trimming shortened V by 3 bases and J by 2 bases, and 8 bases separated the two germline ends. Germline CDR1 SGHAT, CDR2 FQNNGV. The CDR3 runs 14 residues. As DNA, the CDR3 is TGTGCCAGCAGCTTTCGGGAGACCTACAATGAGCAGTTCTTC. Protein product: CASSFRETYNEQFF.

This clone was observed once. This rearrangement joins TRBV9 to TRBJ2-1; D gene uncertain. This CDR3 spans 15 amino acids. CDR1 and CDR2 (germline): SGDLS, YYNGEE. The ends were cut back, 3 bases at V and 10 bases at J, with 20 bases in the middle. CDR3 region: CASSDPTFRSEEQFF. CDR3 DNA sequence: TGTGCCAGCAGCGACCCTACCTTCCGTTCGGAAGAGCAGTTCTTC.

V is TRBV4-2 and J is TRBJ2-5; 10 bases align to TRBD1. Germline trimming cut 3 bases from V and 6 bases from J; bases unmatched to any gene: 10. The CDR3 loop spans 16 amino acids. The germline V gene has CDR1 LGHNA and CDR2 YNFKEQ. CDR3 sequence: CASSQDTGTGDKTQYF. The DNA of the CDR3 is TGTGCCAGCAGCCAGGATACCGGGACAGGGGATAAGACCCAGTACTTC.

The V call is TRBV18, the J call TRBJ2-3, with 13 bases that match TRBD2. Per the germline V gene, CDR1 is KGHSH and CDR2 is LQKENI. The CDR3 is 19 residues long. J gave up 0 bases and V 6 bases, and 12 bases lay outside the gene matches. As DNA, the CDR3 is TGTGCCAGCTCCCGGACTAGCGGGGGCGCCTATACTAGCACAGATACGCAGTATTTT. This sequence encodes CASSRTSGGAYTSTDTQYF.

This chain joins TRBV29-1 and TRBJ2-7; D may be TRBD2 (5 bases). In germline, CDR1 is SQVTM, CDR2 ANQGSEA. This CDR3 contains 12 residues. The V end was cut by 6 bases, the J end by 7 bases, with 16 bases between. CDR3 protein: CSVHIGAGEQYF. The CDR3 DNA is TGCAGCGTCCACATAGGTGCGGGTGAGCAGTACTTC.

This clone was counted at least ten times. V usage is TRBV4-2 and J usage is TRBJ1-6; D call uncertain. This CDR3 is built from 16 residues. Trimming took 1 base from V and 10 from J, leaving 17 bases between them. Germline CDR1 reads LGHNA; CDR2 reads YNFKEQ. CDR3 sequence: CASSQVEGVARSPLHF. The CDR3 DNA sequence: TGTGCCAGCAGCCAAGTCGAGGGCGTGGCTAGGTCACCCCTCCACTTT.

The chain has TRBV19 and TRBJ2-3, with TRBD2 identical over 11 bases. CDR1 LNHDA and CDR2 SQIVND come from the germline V gene (reference sequence). CDR3 length equals 15 residues. Trimming at V came to 6 bases and at J to 3 bases, leaving 5 bases not matched to a gene. In nucleotides, the CDR3 is TGTGCCAGTAGCCTTCTAGCGGGGGGTACAGATACGCAGTATTTT. It translates to CASSLLAGGTDTQYF. Using reference TRBV19 and TRBJ2-3 for the parts outside the CDR3, the full variable domain is DGGITQSPKYLFRKEGQNVTLSCEQNLNHDAMYWYRQDPGQGLRLIYYSQIVNDFQKGDIAEGYSVSREKKESFPLTVTSAQKNPTAFYLCASSLLAGGTDTQYFGPGTRLTVL.

With respect to this clone: The sample carries other DNA sequences with the same CDR3. This chain connects TRBV28 to TRBJ2-7; D is undetermined. Looked up from germline, CDR1 is MDHEN and CDR2 is SYDVKM. The length of the CDR3 is 11 residues. The V end was cut by 6 bases, the J end by 4 bases, with 7 bases between. The CDR3 coding sequence is TGTGCCAGCAGCCTCCAATACGAGCAGTACTTC. Its translation is CASSLQYEQYF. Looking up the rest from reference TRBV28 and TRBJ2-7 gives the full variable domain: DVKVTQSSRYLVKRTGEKVFLECVQDMDHENMFWYRQDPGLGLRLIYFSYDVKMKEKGDIPEGYSVSREKKERFSLILESASTNQTSMYLCASSLQYEQYFGPGTRLTVT.

The rearrangement uses TRBV5-1 and TRBJ1-3, with D perhaps matching TRBD1 (5 bases). Germline V gene sequence: CDR1 SGHRS, CDR2 YFSETQ. Trimming took 0 bases from V and 7 from J, leaving 14 bases between them. CDR3 length: 15 amino acids. The CDR3 DNA reads TGCGCCAGCAGCTTGGAGGGGTTACAAGGCAACACCATATATTTT. Translated: CASSLEGLQGNTIYF.

The chain uses TRBV5-8 and TRBJ2-7; D call uncertain. V was pared by 4 bases and J by 6 bases, with 20 bases between. The V gene's germline CDR1 is SGHTS and CDR2 YDEGEE. This CDR3 spans 15 amino acids. For the CDR3, the DNA is TGTGCCAGCAGCCCCCGCCGCGTCCTTCAGGTCGAGCAGTACTTC. Translating gives CASSPRRVLQVEQYF.